This paragraph reports one T cell receptor (beta chain). Which antigen it targets is not known. The input lacks base qualities; no much larger clone sits a single base away. The germline V gene provides CDR1 MNHEY and CDR2 SVGEGT. V lost 4 bases and J lost 4 bases; the stretch between them is 13 bases long. The CDR3 goes from the cysteine to the phenylalanine over 14 residues. Only the CDR3 portion is preserved as DNA: 42 bases, with reading frame beginning at the first base. The treatment or condition label for this specimen denotes: suppressive antiretroviral therapy. Lysates of CMV-infected fibroblasts at 10 ug/mL were used to stimulate the cells. Nonresponding CD40L-negative CD69-negative CD45RO-high memory CD4+ T cells were sorted as memory populations depleted of antigen-responding cells. HIV-1-infected adults in whom suppressive ART had been started during chronic infection were enrolled as participants. For at least 4 years, the participants' plasma HIV-1 RNA had been undetectable, below 50 copies/mL. To be included, a participant needed positive CMV serology and a CD4+ T cell count above 400 cells/uL. Before stimulation, PBMCs were isolated using density centrifugation and then depleted of CD8+ T cells. For roughly 17 hours, CD8-depleted PBMCs were stimulated with anti-CD28/CD49d costimulation, a CD40-blocking antibody, and enfuvirtide, which was added to prevent new infections. Sorting was done on either a Beckman Coulter MoFlo Legacy or an XDP sorter, and propidium iodide was used to exclude dead cells. Genomic DNA was extracted using the QIAamp DNA Mini Kit for samples with more than one million cells and using the Quick-DNA Microprep Kit for all other samples.

The data are from a study of persistence of HIV-infected CD4 T cells (dated by TCRdb to the early 2020s). Regarding the complete study: CMV- and HIV-1 Gag-responding CD4+ T cells were isolated from ART-treated individuals so that antigen-driven clonal expansion of HIV-1-infected cells could be examined. Apart from a couple of participants who underwent leukapheresis at a single time point, peripheral blood samples of up to roughly 180 mL were collected from participants at multiple time points. The median time the participants had spent on suppressive ART was around 8 years. In the cross-participant TCR cluster analysis, roughly eight participants were included for CMV and 6 or 7 participants were included for Gag. The clonality of all cells in each sorted population was assessed by TCRbeta sequencing, whereas the clonality of infected cells was assessed by proviral sequencing.

General conclusions and limits of the study: Because the TCR analyses were done in bulk, restricting them to just the rare CMV-responding cells that actually carried HIV-1 proviruses was not possible. A correlation was observed between TCR oligoclonality and proviral oligoclonality within the same sorted populations. Enrichment of degenerate expanded CDR3beta sequences was found in antigen-responding cells, suggesting convergent selection of CD4+ responses to CMV and Gag. Few individuals were included in the study, and only a limited range of antigens was tested. TCRbeta richness in CMV- and Gag-responding cells was significantly lower than in anti-CD3/anti-CD28-responding cells; CMV-responding cells had higher oligoclonality than CD3/CD28-stimulated and Gag-responding cells.

The immunoSEQ hsTCRB assay version 4, run in survey mode, was used to sequence TCRbeta repertoires from genomic DNA. For TCRbeta sequencing, genomic DNA was diluted to about 9.7 ng/uL, and up to roughly 1 ug was used per sample. Regarding the original processing steps: TCRbeta data analysis was done in ImmunoSeq Analyzer 3.0, and diversity was calculated on productive nucleotide rearrangements. Using the Immunarch R package, the improved Chao index served to estimate lower-bound TCR diversity and the Gini coefficient served to estimate clonality. Different nucleotide rearrangements encoding the same CDR3beta amino acid sequence were treated as distinct clonotypes. Differential abundance analysis identified TCRbeta sequences significantly enriched in antigen-responding cells relative to anti-CD3/anti-CD28-activated cells. GLIPH2 clustered TCRs by predicted peptide-MHC specificity, both within individual participants and across merged participant data sets. The immuneACCESS repertoire file appears here via TCRdb, limited to in-frame rearrangements. These files lack a portion of the clones; in checked studies, under half of the deficit traces to unresolved V genes, and the cause of the others is not known. V and J calls and clone size come straight from that table; D and trimming were deduced from the DNA. The sample contains approximately 35,000 clones, around 82% of them found a single time. In total, the top ten clones hold 0.86% of the sample.

Sequences were derived from CD4+ T cells sorted from PBMCs after roughly 18-hour stimulation, sampled from a patient who received antiretroviral therapy. In the paper's terms, the cell subset or site label means: CD40L-CD69- CD45RO-high memory CD4 T cells not responding to CMV lysate. The TCR comes from an adult man with HIV who was CMV-seropositive. The rearranged segments are TRBV6-2 or TRBV6-3 and TRBJ1-2, with an unclear D gene assignment. The sequenced DNA is TGTGCCAGCAGTTCCGTTACGGGGTCCTATGGCTACACCTTC. Translated, this is CASSSVTGSYGYTF.